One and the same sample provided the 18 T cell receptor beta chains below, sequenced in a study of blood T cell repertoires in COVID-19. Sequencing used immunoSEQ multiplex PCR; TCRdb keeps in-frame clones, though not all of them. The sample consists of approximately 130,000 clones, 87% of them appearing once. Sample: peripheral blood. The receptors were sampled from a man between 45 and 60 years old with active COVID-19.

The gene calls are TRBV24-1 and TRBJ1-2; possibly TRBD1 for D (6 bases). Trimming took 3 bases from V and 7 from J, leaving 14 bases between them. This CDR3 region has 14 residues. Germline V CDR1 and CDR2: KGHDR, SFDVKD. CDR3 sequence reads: CATSDARGTGGYTF. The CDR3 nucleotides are TGTGCCACCAGTGATGCCAGGGGTACGGGTGGCTACACCTTC.

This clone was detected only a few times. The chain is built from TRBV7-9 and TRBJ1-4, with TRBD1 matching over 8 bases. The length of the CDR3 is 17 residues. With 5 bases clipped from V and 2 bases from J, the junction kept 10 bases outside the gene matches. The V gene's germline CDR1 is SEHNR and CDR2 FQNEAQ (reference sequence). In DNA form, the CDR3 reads TGTGCCAGCAGCGTGTGGACAGGGAGGGTGACTAATGAAAAACTGTTTTTT. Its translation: CASSVWTGRVTNEKLFF.

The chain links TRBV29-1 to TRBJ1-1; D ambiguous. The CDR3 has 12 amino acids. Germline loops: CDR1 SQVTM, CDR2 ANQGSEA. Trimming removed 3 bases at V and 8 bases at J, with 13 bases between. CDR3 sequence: CSVDILPTEAFF. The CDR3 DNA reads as TGCAGCGTTGACATCCTACCGACAGAAGCTTTCTTT.

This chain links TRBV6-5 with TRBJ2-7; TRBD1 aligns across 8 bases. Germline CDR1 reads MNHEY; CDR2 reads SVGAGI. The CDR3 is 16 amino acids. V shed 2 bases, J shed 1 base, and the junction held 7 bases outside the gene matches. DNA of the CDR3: TGTGCCAGCAGTTACCGCTCCGGGACAGGATCCTACGAGCAGTACTTC. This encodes CASSYRSGTGSYEQYF.

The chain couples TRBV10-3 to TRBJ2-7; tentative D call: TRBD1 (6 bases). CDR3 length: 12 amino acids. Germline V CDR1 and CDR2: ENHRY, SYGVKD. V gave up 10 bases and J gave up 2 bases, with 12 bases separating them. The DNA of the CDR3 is TGTGCCACTCAGGGGTCCACCTACGAGCAGTACTTC. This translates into CATQGSTYEQYF.

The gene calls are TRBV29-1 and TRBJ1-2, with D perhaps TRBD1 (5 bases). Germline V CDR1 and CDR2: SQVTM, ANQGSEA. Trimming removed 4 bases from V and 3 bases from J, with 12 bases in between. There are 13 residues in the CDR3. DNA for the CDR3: TGCAGCGTTGGGCCAGGGTCGGACTATGGCTACACCTTC. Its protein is CSVGPGSDYGYTF.

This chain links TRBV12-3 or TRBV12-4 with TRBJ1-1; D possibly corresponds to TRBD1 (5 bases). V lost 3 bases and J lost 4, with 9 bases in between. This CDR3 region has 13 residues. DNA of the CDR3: TGTGCCAGCAGTTTGGAGGGGCGCACTGAAGCTTTCTTT. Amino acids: CASSLEGRTEAFF.

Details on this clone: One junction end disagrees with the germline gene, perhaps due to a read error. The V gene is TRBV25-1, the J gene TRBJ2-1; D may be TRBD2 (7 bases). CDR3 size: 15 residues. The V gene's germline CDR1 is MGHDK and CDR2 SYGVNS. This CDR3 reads CASSTYLGGPNGQFF. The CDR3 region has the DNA TGTGCCAGCAGTACATACTTGGGGGGGCCCAATGGGCAGTTCTTC. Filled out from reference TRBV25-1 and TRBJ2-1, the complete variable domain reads EADIYQTPRYLVIGTGKKITLECSQTMGHDKMYWYQQDPGMELHLIHYSYGVNSTEKGDLSSESTVSRIRTEHFPLTLESARPSHTSQYLCASSTYLGGPNGQFFGPGTRLTVL.

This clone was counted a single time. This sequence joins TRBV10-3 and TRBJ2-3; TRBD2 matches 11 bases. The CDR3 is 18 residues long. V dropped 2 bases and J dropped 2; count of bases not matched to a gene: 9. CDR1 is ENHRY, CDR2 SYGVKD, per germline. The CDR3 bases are TGTGCCATCAGTGAGAGGCTAGCGGGGGGCCCCGACACAGATACGCAGTATTTT. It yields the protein CAISERLAGGPDTDTQYF.

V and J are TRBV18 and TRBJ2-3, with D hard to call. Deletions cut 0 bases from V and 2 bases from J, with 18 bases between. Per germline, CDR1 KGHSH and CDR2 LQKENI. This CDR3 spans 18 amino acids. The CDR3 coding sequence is TGTGCCAGCTCACCACCGAATGGGCCGACGTACCACACAGATACGCAGTATTTT. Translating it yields CASSPPNGPTYHTDTQYF.

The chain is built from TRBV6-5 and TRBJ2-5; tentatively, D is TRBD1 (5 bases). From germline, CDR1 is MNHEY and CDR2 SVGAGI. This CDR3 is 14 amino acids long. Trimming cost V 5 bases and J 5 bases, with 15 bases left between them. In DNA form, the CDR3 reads TGTGCCAGCAGTCTATGGGGCTTACAGGAGACCCAGTACTTC. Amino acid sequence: CASSLWGLQETQYF.

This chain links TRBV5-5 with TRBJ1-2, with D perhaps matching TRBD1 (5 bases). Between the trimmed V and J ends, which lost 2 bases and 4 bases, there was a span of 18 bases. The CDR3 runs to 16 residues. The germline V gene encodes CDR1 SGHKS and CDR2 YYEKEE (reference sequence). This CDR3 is CASSFRAPGTSYGYTF. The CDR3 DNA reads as TGTGCCAGCAGCTTCAGGGCCCCTGGTACGAGCTATGGCTACACCTTC.

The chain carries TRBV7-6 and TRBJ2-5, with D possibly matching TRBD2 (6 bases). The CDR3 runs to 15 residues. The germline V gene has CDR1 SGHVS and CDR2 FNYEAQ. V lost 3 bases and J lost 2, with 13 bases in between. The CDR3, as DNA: TGTGCCAGCAGCTTGGGGGGAGGAGGACAAGAGACCCAGTACTTC. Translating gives CASSLGGGGQETQYF.

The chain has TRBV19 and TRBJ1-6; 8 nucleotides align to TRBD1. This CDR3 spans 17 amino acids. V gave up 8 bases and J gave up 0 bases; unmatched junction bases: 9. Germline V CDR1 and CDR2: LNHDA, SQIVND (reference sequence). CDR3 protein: CASAPGQAFSYNSPLHF. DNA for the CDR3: TGTGCCAGTGCCCCGGGACAGGCTTTCTCCTATAATTCACCCCTCCACTTT. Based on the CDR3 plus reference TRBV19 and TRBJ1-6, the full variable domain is DGGITQSPKYLFRKEGQNVTLSCEQNLNHDAMYWYRQDPGQGLRLIYYSQIVNDFQKGDIAEGYSVSREKKESFPLTVTSAQKNPTAFYLCASAPGQAFSYNSPLHFGNGTRLTVT.

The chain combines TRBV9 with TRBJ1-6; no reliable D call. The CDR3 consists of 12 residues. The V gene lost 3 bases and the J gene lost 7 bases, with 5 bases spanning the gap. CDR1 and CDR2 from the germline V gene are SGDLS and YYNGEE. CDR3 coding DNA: TGTGCCAGCAGCGACCTAAATTCACCCCTCCACTTT. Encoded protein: CASSDLNSPLHF. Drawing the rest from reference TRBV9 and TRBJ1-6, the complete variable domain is DSGVTQTPKHLITATGQRVTLRCSPRSGDLSVYWYQQSLDQGLQFLIQYYNGEERAKGNILERFSAQQFPDLHSELNLSSLELGDSALYFCASSDLNSPLHFGNGTRLTVT.

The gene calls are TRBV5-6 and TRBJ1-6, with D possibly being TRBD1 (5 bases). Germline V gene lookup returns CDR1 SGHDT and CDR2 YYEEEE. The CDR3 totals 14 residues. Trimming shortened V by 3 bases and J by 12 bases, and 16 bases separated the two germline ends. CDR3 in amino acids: CASSWGRRKGPLHF. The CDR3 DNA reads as TGTGCCAGCAGCTGGGGCAGGCGGAAAGGACCCCTCCACTTT.

For the CDR3, the DNA is TGTGCCAGCAGCTTAGTTCCAGGAGGGGAGAGGGGCGCTGGCTACACCTTC. Its protein is CASSLVPGGERGAGYTF. V is TRBV7-9 and J is TRBJ1-2, with a possible D match to TRBD1 (5 bases). The V gene lost 1 base and the J gene lost 7 bases, with 22 bases spanning the gap. Germline V gene lookup returns CDR1 SEHNR and CDR2 FQNEAQ (reference sequence). The length of the CDR3 is 17 residues.

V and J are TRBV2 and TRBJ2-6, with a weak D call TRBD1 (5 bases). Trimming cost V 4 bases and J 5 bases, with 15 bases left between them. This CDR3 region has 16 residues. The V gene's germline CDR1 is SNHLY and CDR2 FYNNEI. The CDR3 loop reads CASSGTGPLRANVLTF. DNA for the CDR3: TGTGCCAGCAGTGGCACAGGCCCTCTTCGGGCCAACGTCCTGACTTTC.